This entry is about one T cell receptor beta chain. Its target is unknown. 60 Vbeta and 13 Jbeta primers were used in PCR. Sequenced by immunoSEQ multiplex PCR; TCRdb stores in-frame clones only, minus some. The table for this sample gives some 62,000 clones. The entry originates in a study of cytomegalovirus exposure and HLA in healthy donors. General observations from the study: Segments of the TCR beta V type were, in most cases, productive about 87% or about 30% of the time in an earlier analysis.

The CDR3 loop spans 14 amino acids. Germline assignment: CDR1 SGHNT and CDR2 YENEEA. The V and J ends lost 3 bases and 2 bases respectively, with 9 bases between them. This clonotype was sampled from a man aged 30 to 39 in good health and CMV-seropositive. The chain couples TRBV11-3 to TRBJ2-3; perhaps TRBD2 as D (6 bases). The sample consisted of PBMCs. CDR3 sequence: CASSFGTFTDTQYF. The CDR3 DNA reads as TGTGCCAGCAGCTTCGGGACTTTCACAGATACGCAGTATTTT.